Following are 25 T cell receptor beta chains from one sample sequenced in a study of T cell responses to AZD1222 COVID-19 vaccine. Only in-frame clones appear in the TCRdb table, and some are missing; sequencing was by immunoSEQ multiplex PCR. The repertoire holds 200,000 or so clones, with about 87% as singletons. This material consisted of peripheral blood, taken on day 0 of MenACWY control vaccination. The origin of the receptors is an adult in good health.

The V gene is TRBV11-2, the J gene TRBJ2-5, with D possibly matching TRBD2 (6 bases). The ends were cut back, 8 bases at V and 6 bases at J, with 13 bases in the middle. The CDR3 spans 12 residues. CDR1 and CDR2 from the germline V gene are SGHAT and FQNNGV. The CDR3, as DNA: TGTGCCAGCGCCGAGGCGGGGCAGACCCAGTACTTC. This translates into CASAEAGQTQYF. Full variable domain (rest looked up from reference TRBV11-2 and TRBJ2-5): EAGVAQSPRYKIIEKRQSVAFWCNPISGHATLYWYQQILGQGPKLLIQFQNNGVVDDSQLPKDRFSAERLKGVDSTLKIQPAKLEDSAVYLCASAEAGQTQYFGPGTRLLVL.

The chain combines TRBV6-2 or TRBV6-3 with TRBJ2-3, with D unresolved. The V end was cut by 2 bases, the J end by 4 bases, with 4 bases between. Germline CDR1 is MNHEY and CDR2 is SVGEGT. The CDR3 runs 12 residues. The CDR3 DNA sequence: TGTGCCAGCAGTTACCACCCAGATACGCAGTATTTT. Protein product: CASSYHPDTQYF.

The CDR3, as DNA: TGTGCCAGCAGCCCCCGACAGGGAGTCTCTGGAAACACCATATATTTT. This codes for CASSPRQGVSGNTIYF. The V and J genes are TRBV9 and TRBJ1-3; 7 bases match TRBD1. The CDR3 has 16 amino acids. The V and J ends lost 4 bases and 0 bases, in that order; junction bases with no gene match: 7. Germline V CDR1 and CDR2: SGDLS, YYNGEE.

V is TRBV4-3 and J is TRBJ2-1; D not certain. The CDR3 is 12 amino acids. The V end lost 1 base, the J end lost 6 bases, and 4 bases lay between the germline ends. CDR1 is LGHNA, CDR2 YSLEER, per germline. The CDR3 region is CASSQVGNEQFF. The CDR3 nucleotides are TGCGCCAGCAGCCAAGTAGGCAATGAGCAGTTCTTC.

The rearrangement joins TRBV12-3 or TRBV12-4 to TRBJ2-7, with 8 bases matching TRBD2. V lost 6 bases to trimming and J lost 2 bases; unmatched junction nucleotides: 3. CDR3 length: 13 residues. CDR3 residues: CASSPGRAYEQYF. CDR3 sequence (DNA): TGTGCCAGCAGCCCCGGGAGGGCCTACGAGCAGTACTTC.

The chain joins TRBV28 to TRBJ2-7, with 14 bases aligning to TRBD2. Germline CDR1 MDHEN, CDR2 SYDVKM. The CDR3 sequence is 17 residues long. V lost 4 bases and J lost 7; bases outside the gene matches: 12. The chain's CDR3 is CASSSSSGTSGSGEQYF. The CDR3 DNA sequence: TGTGCCAGCAGTTCAAGCTCCGGGACTAGCGGGAGTGGAGAGCAGTACTTC.

CDR3 DNA: TGTGCCAGCAGTGTACAGGGGAGAGTAAATGAAAAACTGTTTTTT. This gives the protein CASSVQGRVNEKLFF. The rearrangement uses TRBV2 and TRBJ1-4; 7 bases are shared with TRBD1. CDR1 and CDR2 from the germline V gene are SNHLY and FYNNEI. The CDR3 runs 15 residues. V was pared by 4 bases and J by 5 bases, with 7 bases of the junction left unmatched.

The CDR3: CASSQDQRQGGSGNTIYF. In DNA, the CDR3 is TGCGCCAGCAGCCAAGATCAACGGCAGGGGGGCTCTGGAAACACCATATATTTT. The chain combines TRBV4-1 with TRBJ1-3; 7 bases map to TRBD1. The germline CDR1 and CDR2 sequences are MGHRA and YSYEKL. V trimming: 0 bases; J trimming: 0 bases; junction bases outside the gene matches: 8. This CDR3 spans 18 amino acids.

The V and J genes are TRBV7-8 and TRBJ1-4; a weak D match, TRBD1 (5 bases). V lost 0 bases to trimming and J lost 8 bases, with 16 bases between them. In germline, CDR1 is SGHVS, CDR2 FQNEAQ. This CDR3 region has 16 residues. The CDR3: CASSLAGRQREEKLFF. Here the CDR3 DNA reads TGTGCCAGCAGCTTAGCCGGGAGACAGCGGGAGGAAAAACTGTTTTTT.

This clone appeared a single time. The V call is TRBV19, the J call TRBJ2-1; 12 bases are a match to TRBD2. Trimming cost V 1 base and J 9 bases; bases outside gene matches: 10. The CDR3 totals 17 residues. CDR1 is LNHDA, CDR2 SQIVND, per germline (reference sequence). CDR3 nucleotide sequence: TGTGCCAGTAGTATAGGGGGACTAGCGGGCCCCGGAGGTGAGCAGTTCTTC. Protein product: CASSIGGLAGPGGEQFF. Supplemented by reference TRBV19 and TRBJ2-1, the full variable domain reads DGGITQSPKYLFRKEGQNVTLSCEQNLNHDAMYWYRQDPGQGLRLIYYSQIVNDFQKGDIAEGYSVSREKKESFPLTVTSAQKNPTAFYLCASSIGGLAGPGGEQFFGPGTRLTVL.

This chain links TRBV12-3 or TRBV12-4 with TRBJ1-6, with D uncertain. Trimming pared 11 bases from V and 7 bases from J, leaving 9 bases between. The CDR3 totals 11 residues. CDR3 bases: TGTGCCGGAAGACACAATTCACCCCTCCACTTT. Its translation: CAGRHNSPLHF.

The genes are TRBV5-1 and TRBJ1-4, with 12 bases fitting TRBD1. Per germline, CDR1 SGHRS and CDR2 YFSETQ. V trimming: 2 bases; J trimming: 8 bases; junction bases outside the gene matches: 1. The CDR3 has 14 amino acids. CDR3 nucleotides: TGCGCCAGCAGCTTAGGGACAGGGGGCGAAAAACTGTTTTTT. Amino acids: CASSLGTGGEKLFF. Looking up the rest from reference TRBV5-1 and TRBJ1-4 gives the full variable domain: KAGVTQTPRYLIKTRGQQVTLSCSPISGHRSVSWYQQTPGQGLQFLFEYFSETQRNKGNFPGRFSGRQFSNSRSEMNVSTLELGDSALYLCASSLGTGGEKLFFGSGTQLSVL.

J is TRBJ1-5 and V is TRBV9; 10 bases are shared with TRBD1. The ends lost 3 bases at V and 5 bases at J; junction bases unmatched: 5. Germline V lookup: CDR1 SGDLS, CDR2 YYNGEE. The CDR3 length is 15 residues. The CDR3 loop reads CASSAGQGIDQPQHF. CDR3 sequence (DNA): TGTGCCAGCAGCGCGGGACAGGGGATAGATCAGCCCCAGCATTTT.

The chain employs TRBV28 and TRBJ1-6; D is unclear. Deletions cut 6 bases from V and 4 bases from J, with 13 bases between. The CDR3 runs to 15 residues. Per germline, CDR1 MDHEN and CDR2 SYDVKM. The CDR3 DNA follows: TGTGCCAGCAGGCGGGAGACGGTGTATAATTCACCCCTCCACTTT. Translated, it gives CASRRETVYNSPLHF.

J is TRBJ2-7 and V is TRBV30; tentatively, D is TRBD1 (5 bases). The CDR3 has 13 residues. V dropped 6 bases and J dropped 3 bases, with 15 bases sitting between them. The germline V gene encodes CDR1 GTSNPN and CDR2 SVGIG (reference sequence). CDR3 DNA sequence: TGTGCCTGCACCCAGGGTGCTAGCTACGAGCAGTACTTC. This gives the protein CACTQGASYEQYF. Variable domain in full (rest from reference TRBV30 and TRBJ2-7): SQTIHQWPATLVQPVGSPLSLECTVEGTSNPNLYWYRQAAGRGLQLLFYSVGIGQISSEVPQNLSASRPQDRQFILSSKKLLLSDSGFYLCACTQGASYEQYFGPGTRLTVT.

This clone has just one count. The chain couples TRBV7-3 to TRBJ2-7; D gene uncertain. The CDR3 runs to 15 residues. Germline CDR1 and CDR2: SGHTA and FQGTGA. The V end lost 1 base, the J end lost 1 base, and 11 bases lay between the germline ends. CDR3 sequence reads: CASSLSGSQSYEQYF. Here the CDR3 DNA reads TGTGCCAGCAGCTTAAGTGGGTCTCAATCCTACGAGCAGTACTTC. Based on the CDR3 plus reference TRBV7-3 and TRBJ2-7, the full variable domain is GAGVSQTPSNKVTEKGKYVELRCDPISGHTALYWYRQSLGQGPEFLIYFQGTGAADDSGLPNDRFFAVRPEGSVSTLKIQRTERGDSAVYLCASSLSGSQSYEQYFGPGTRLTVT.

This clone was seen once. The genes are TRBV5-4 and TRBJ1-2; a possible D gene is TRBD1 (5 bases). There are 14 residues in the CDR3. Looked up from germline, CDR1 is SGHNT and CDR2 is YYREEE (reference sequence). Trimming cost V 0 bases and J 3 bases, with 9 bases left between them. The CDR3 is CASSLAVGDYGYTF. In DNA form, the CDR3 reads TGTGCCAGCAGCTTGGCGGTGGGGGACTATGGCTACACCTTC.

This chain joins TRBV11-2 and TRBJ2-2, with 13 nucleotides matching TRBD2. CDR3 size: 17 residues. Looked up from germline, CDR1 is SGHAT and CDR2 is FQNNGV. V was clipped by 2 bases and J by 6 bases; unmatched bases: 6. Written as DNA, the CDR3 is TGTGCCAGCAGCTTATCCGCGGGACTAGCGGGATCCGGGGAGCTGTTTTTT. Translating gives CASSLSAGLAGSGELFF.

The chain combines TRBV5-1 with TRBJ1-6; D possibly corresponds to TRBD1 (6 bases). Trimming cost V 0 bases and J 9 bases, with 7 bases left between them. The CDR3 contains 13 residues. CDR1 and CDR2 from the germline V gene are SGHRS and YFSETQ. DNA of the CDR3: TGCGCCAGCAGCTTGGCACAGGGTTCACCCCTCCACTTT. It encodes CASSLAQGSPLHF.

The genes are TRBV7-9 and TRBJ2-2, with D hard to call. This CDR3 is built from 14 residues. Trimming pared 3 bases from V and 6 bases from J, leaving 11 bases between. CDR1 is SEHNR, CDR2 FQNEAQ, per germline (reference sequence). The CDR3, as DNA: TGTGCCAGCAGCTTGGACCAATCGGCCGGGGAGCTGTTTTTT. It codes for CASSLDQSAGELFF.

The chain has TRBV28 and TRBJ1-2; D may be TRBD1 (5 bases). This CDR3 is 14 amino acids long. V dropped 6 bases and J dropped 8 bases, with 19 bases sitting between them. Germline loops: CDR1 MDHEN, CDR2 SYDVKM. The CDR3 sequence is CASSSQGQARGYTF. DNA for the CDR3: TGTGCCAGCAGCTCCCAGGGCCAGGCTCGGGGCTACACCTTC.

The V call is TRBV5-1, the J call TRBJ2-3, with no clear D. CDR1 is SGHRS, CDR2 YFSETQ, per germline. V lost 1 base and J lost 2, with 8 bases in between. The CDR3 extends over 14 amino acids. The CDR3 sequence is CASSLNKNTDTQYF. The DNA for the CDR3 is TGCGCCAGCAGCTTGAACAAGAACACAGATACGCAGTATTTT.

J is TRBJ1-1 and V is TRBV5-8; 7 bases are shared with TRBD1. Trimming at V came to 4 bases and at J to 1 base, leaving 1 base not matched to a gene. There are 13 residues in the CDR3. The germline V gene encodes CDR1 SGHTS and CDR2 YDEGEE. The DNA for the CDR3 is TGTGCCAGCAGCCGGGACAGGAACACTGAAGCTTTCTTT. Its protein product is CASSRDRNTEAFF.

The chain couples TRBV7-8 to TRBJ2-7, with 11 bases fitting TRBD2. The V gene end was trimmed by 5 bases and the J gene end by 5 bases; junction bases not matched to a gene: 11. This CDR3 contains 16 residues. Germline V CDR1 and CDR2: SGHVS, FQNEAQ. The CDR3 here is CASSILTSGKGNEQYF. The CDR3 DNA reads as TGTGCCAGCAGCATCCTGACTAGCGGGAAGGGCAACGAGCAGTACTTC.

The rearrangement joins TRBV6-5 to TRBJ1-1, with D hard to call. The CDR3 is 13 amino acids. Germline V gene lookup returns CDR1 MNHEY and CDR2 SVGAGI. V gave up 7 bases and J gave up 1 base, with 10 bases separating them. CDR3 in amino acids: CASTLQRNTEAFF. In DNA form, the CDR3 reads TGTGCCAGCACTCTCCAGCGGAACACTGAAGCTTTCTTT.